This T cell receptor (beta chain) was profiled in a study of response to subunit inactivated influenza vaccine. Broader study findings: The authors suggested that every seasonal influenza vaccination recruits few new T cells.

Comment on this clonotype: Its antigen is not identified.

TCRdb independently ran MiXCR on the RT-PCR reads; one entry per CDR3 protein. The data hold 280,000 or so distinct CDR3 sequences, with around a fifth observed a single time. The CDR3 spans 15 residues. CDR1 MDHEN and CDR2 SYDVKM come from the germline V gene. Trimming left V 4 bases short and J 6 bases short, with 19 bases between. This clonotype was sampled from a man between 50 and 75 years old who received an inactivated influenza vaccine. Sequencing was performed on PBMCs from blood, taken 21 months after vaccination. The rearrangement links TRBV28 to TRBJ2-7; no clear D. For the CDR3, the DNA is TGTGCCAGCAGTTCTTTGAGGCAGGTTGTCTTCGAGCAGTACTTC. Protein sequence: CASSSLRQVVFEQYF. Full variable domain (missing parts from reference TRBV28 and TRBJ2-7): DVKVTQSSRYLVKRTGEKVFLECVQDMDHENMFWYRQDPGLGLRLIYFSYDVKMKEKGDIPEGYSVSREKKERFSLILESASTNQTSMYLCASSSLRQVVFEQYFGPGTRLTVT.